A single sample is the source of the 14 T cell receptor beta chains below, sequenced in a study of blood T cell repertoires in COVID-19. The repertoire was sequenced with immunoSEQ multiplex PCR; TCRdb's copy has only in-frame clones and lacks some. The data contain fewer than 200,000 clones, about 88% of them singletons. Sequencing input: PBMCs or T cells enriched from blood (not recorded which). The origin of the receptors is a woman under 30 who had recovered from COVID-19.

V is TRBV4-1 and J is TRBJ1-2; 8 bases agree with TRBD1. CDR1 is MGHRA, CDR2 YSYEKL, per germline. The CDR3 runs 16 residues. V was clipped by 4 bases and J by 2 bases; unmatched bases: 9. The CDR3 region is CASSPELDRGNYGYTF. The CDR3 DNA reads TGCGCCAGCAGCCCCGAACTAGACAGGGGCAACTATGGCTACACCTTC.

V is TRBV6-1 and J is TRBJ2-2; D unclear. Germline values: CDR1 MNHNS, CDR2 SASEGT. V lost 8 bases and J 5 bases, leaving 6 bases between the germline ends. The CDR3 is made up of 11 amino acids. The chain's CDR3 is CASERTGELFF. The CDR3, as DNA: TGTGCCAGCGAGAGGACCGGGGAGCTGTTTTTT.

This clone appeared once. This chain connects TRBV6-2 or TRBV6-3 to TRBJ1-2; tentatively, D is TRBD1 (6 bases). This CDR3 is built from 14 residues. The V gene's germline CDR1 is MNHEY and CDR2 SVGEGT. V dropped 2 bases and J dropped 7 bases, with 14 bases sitting between them. The CDR3 spells CASSYDRTSGGYTF. The DNA for the CDR3 is TGTGCCAGCAGTTACGACAGGACTTCGGGTGGCTACACCTTC.

The chain joins TRBV5-1 to TRBJ1-5, with a weak D call TRBD1 (6 bases). CDR1 is SGHRS and CDR2 is YFSETQ in the germline V gene. The CDR3 runs 14 residues. The V end lost 0 bases, the J end lost 5 bases, and 9 bases lay between the germline ends. CDR3 residues: CASSLEWGHQPQHF. DNA of the CDR3: TGCGCCAGCAGCTTGGAATGGGGGCATCAGCCCCAGCATTTT.

The CDR3 spells CASSYRTGNNEQFF. In DNA, the CDR3 is TGTGCCAGCAGCTACCGGACAGGAAACAATGAGCAGTTCTTC. The chain has TRBV7-2 and TRBJ2-1; TRBD1 agrees at 7 bases. This CDR3 is 14 amino acids long. The V gene end was trimmed by 4 bases and the J gene end by 5 bases; junction bases not matched to a gene: 5. Looked up from germline, CDR1 is SGHTA and CDR2 is FQGNSA.

The chain recombines TRBV28 with TRBJ1-6, with no clear D. The CDR3 has 14 residues. CDR1 and CDR2 (germline): MDHEN, SYDVKM. Between the trimmed V and J ends, which lost 5 bases and 10 bases, there was a span of 15 bases. CDR3 nucleotide sequence: TGTGCCAGCAGTCGACAAGCCCAAAGGTCACCCCTCCACTTT. This sequence encodes CASSRQAQRSPLHF.

V usage is TRBV12-5 and J usage is TRBJ2-7, with 8 bases matching TRBD1. This CDR3 comprises 15 residues. The V gene end was trimmed by 7 bases and the J gene end by 3 bases; junction bases not matched to a gene: 11. The germline V gene encodes CDR1 LGHNT and CDR2 FRNRAP. The chain's CDR3 is CASALPGTGIYEQYF. The CDR3 nucleotides read TGTGCTAGTGCCCTACCCGGGACAGGCATCTACGAGCAGTACTTC.

This chain's CDR3 is CASRVGRAGESTDTQYF. CDR3 nucleotides: TGTGCAAGTCGCGTGGGCAGGGCTGGAGAGAGCACAGATACGCAGTATTTT. The V and J genes are TRBV12-2 and TRBJ2-3; the D segment call TRBD1 is taken from the table without a DNA check. TRBV12-2 is a known pseudogene. The CDR3 is made up of 17 amino acids.

CDR3 sequence reads: CASSPDTNLGGELFF. The CDR3, as DNA: TGTGCCAGCAGCCCAGACACGAACTTGGGTGGGGAGCTGTTTTTT. The chain combines TRBV11-3 with TRBJ2-2; no reliable D call. Germline V CDR1 and CDR2: SGHNT, YENEEA. There are 15 residues in the CDR3. V was clipped by 5 bases and J by 8 bases, with 18 bases between them.

The rearrangement uses TRBV5-1 and TRBJ2-5; 7 bases align to TRBD1. This CDR3 contains 15 residues. Trimming cost V 6 bases and J 2 bases; bases outside gene matches: 10. Germline CDR1 SGHRS, CDR2 YFSETQ. CDR3 sequence (DNA): TGCGCCAGCAAGACAGGGATCAGCGCACAAGAGACCCAGTACTTC. Its translation is CASKTGISAQETQYF.

This rearrangement joins TRBV5-1 to TRBJ1-1; the D is unclear. The CDR3 contains 14 residues. Germline V gives CDR1 SGHRS, CDR2 YFSETQ. Between the trimmed V and J ends, which lost 2 bases and 1 base, there was a span of 9 bases. CDR3: CASSFYQQNTEAFF. The CDR3 DNA reads as TGCGCCAGCAGCTTTTATCAACAGAACACTGAAGCTTTCTTT.

The chain combines TRBV6-5 with TRBJ1-1; D uncertain. Germline V gives CDR1 MNHEY, CDR2 SVGAGI. The CDR3 consists of 13 residues. V shed 6 bases and J shed 4 bases, with 12 bases lying between them. CDR3: CASRGRRSTEAFF. In nucleotides, the CDR3 is TGTGCCAGCAGGGGGAGGAGGAGCACTGAAGCTTTCTTT.

V usage is TRBV19 and J usage is TRBJ2-3; weak D call: TRBD2 (6 bases). CDR3 size: 15 residues. The germline CDR1 and CDR2 sequences are LNHDA and SQIVND (reference sequence). V lost 0 bases, J lost 1 base, and 8 bases lay in between. The CDR3 sequence is CASSIDSGGTDTQYF. The CDR3 nucleotides are TGTGCCAGTAGTATAGATAGCGGTGGCACAGATACGCAGTATTTT.

This clone has only one observation. The rearrangement links TRBV30 to TRBJ2-1, with D perhaps being TRBD1 or TRBD2 (6 bases each). The germline gives CDR1 GTSNPN, CDR2 SVGIG (reference sequence). V lost 8 bases and J lost 8, with 16 bases in between. CDR3 length: 12 amino acids. The CDR3: CAGGRDLYEQFF. CDR3 DNA: TGTGCCGGGGGCCGGGACTTATATGAGCAGTTCTTC.